This entry features one TCR beta chain sequence. The antigen remains unidentified. The data were obtained in a study of a mutant IDH1 vaccine in newly diagnosed glioma. Study-wide background: The study started vaccination 4-6 weeks after radiotherapy alone, or with temozolomide cycles. Before enrollment, patients got radiotherapy alone, temozolomide alone, or mostly the combination. Study-wide findings and caveats: Pseudoprogression appears to have had no connection to changes in top peripheral T cell clonotypes.

The V gene lost 6 bases and the J gene lost 5 bases, with 16 bases spanning the gap. Germline V gives CDR1 MNHEY, CDR2 SVGAGI. The CDR3 has 14 amino acids. Time point denoted: week 35, safety follow-up. One vaccine dose held 300 ug of mutant IDH1 20-mer peptide and came with topical imiquimod. The assay was immunoSEQ multiplex PCR, and TCRdb's table has in-frame clones only and misses some. Found here are 53,000 or so clones, roughly 84% of them singletons; the top ten hold roughly 6.3%. This clonotype originated in a man aged 40-55 years with glioma. This chain joins TRBV6-5 and TRBJ1-1; the D is unclear. The input for sequencing was PBMCs, taken from a glioma patient whose treatment included an IDH1 peptide vaccine. CDR3 loop: CASRPQVSATEAFF. CDR3 sequence (DNA): TGTGCCAGCAGACCCCAGGTGTCTGCGACTGAAGCTTTCTTT.